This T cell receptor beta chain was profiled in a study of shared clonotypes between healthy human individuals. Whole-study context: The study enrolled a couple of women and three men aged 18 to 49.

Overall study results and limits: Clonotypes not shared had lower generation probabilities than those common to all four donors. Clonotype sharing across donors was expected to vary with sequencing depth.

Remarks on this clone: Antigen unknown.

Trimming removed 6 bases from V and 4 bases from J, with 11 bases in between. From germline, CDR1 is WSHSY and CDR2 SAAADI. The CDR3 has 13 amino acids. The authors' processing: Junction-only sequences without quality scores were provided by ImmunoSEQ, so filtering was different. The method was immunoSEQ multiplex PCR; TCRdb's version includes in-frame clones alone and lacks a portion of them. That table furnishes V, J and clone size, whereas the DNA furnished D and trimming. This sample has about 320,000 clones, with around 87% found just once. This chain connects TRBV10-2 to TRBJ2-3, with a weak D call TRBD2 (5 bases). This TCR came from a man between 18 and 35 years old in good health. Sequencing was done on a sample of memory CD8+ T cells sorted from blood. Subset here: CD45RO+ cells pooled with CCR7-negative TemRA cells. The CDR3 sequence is CASRLGSADTQYF. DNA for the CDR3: TGCGCCAGCAGATTGGGGAGCGCAGATACGCAGTATTTT.